These 3 T cell receptor beta chains were all obtained from the same sample, sequenced in a study of shared clonotypes between healthy human individuals. The protocol was immunoSEQ multiplex PCR, while the TCRdb copy is restricted to in-frame clones and leaves out a portion. The sample gives about 2 million clones, roughly 94% of which show up once; approximately 1.2% is in the top ten. Positive CCR7 selection of CD45RO-negative cells yielded the naive CD8 cells, and terminally differentiated effector memory CD45RA+ cells were excluded. Sequenced input: naive CD8+ T cells sorted from blood. The receptors were gathered from a man aged 18 to 29 in good health.

In the case of this clone: The same CDR3 is also encoded by other DNA sequences in this sample. This chain joins TRBV2 and TRBJ2-1, with D perhaps TRBD2 (7 bases). The CDR3 spans 12 residues. Trimming cost V 7 bases and J 6 bases, with 10 bases left between them. From germline, CDR1 is SNHLY and CDR2 FYNNEI. CDR3 loop: CASTGGPNEQFF. The DNA for the CDR3 is TGTGCCAGCACCGGGGGGCCCAATGAGCAGTTCTTC.

The chain links TRBV4-3 to TRBJ2-2; a weak D match, TRBD1 (5 bases). The V end lost 3 bases, the J end lost 6 bases, and 17 bases lay between the germline ends. CDR3 length: 16 amino acids. Germline V gene lookup returns CDR1 LGHNA and CDR2 YSLEER. DNA for the CDR3: TGCGCCAGCAGCCAGTCGGTACTCGAAGGGGCCGGGGAGCTGTTTTTT. Translation gives CASSQSVLEGAGELFF.

The chain combines TRBV19 with TRBJ1-6; 7 nucleotides match TRBD1. V lost 6 bases to trimming and J lost 11 bases; unmatched junction nucleotides: 4. CDR3 size: 12 residues. The germline CDR1 and CDR2 sequences are LNHDA and SQIVND (reference sequence). In DNA form, the CDR3 reads TGTGCCAGTAGGACAGGGTTGACACCCCTCCACTTT. Encoded protein: CASRTGLTPLHF.